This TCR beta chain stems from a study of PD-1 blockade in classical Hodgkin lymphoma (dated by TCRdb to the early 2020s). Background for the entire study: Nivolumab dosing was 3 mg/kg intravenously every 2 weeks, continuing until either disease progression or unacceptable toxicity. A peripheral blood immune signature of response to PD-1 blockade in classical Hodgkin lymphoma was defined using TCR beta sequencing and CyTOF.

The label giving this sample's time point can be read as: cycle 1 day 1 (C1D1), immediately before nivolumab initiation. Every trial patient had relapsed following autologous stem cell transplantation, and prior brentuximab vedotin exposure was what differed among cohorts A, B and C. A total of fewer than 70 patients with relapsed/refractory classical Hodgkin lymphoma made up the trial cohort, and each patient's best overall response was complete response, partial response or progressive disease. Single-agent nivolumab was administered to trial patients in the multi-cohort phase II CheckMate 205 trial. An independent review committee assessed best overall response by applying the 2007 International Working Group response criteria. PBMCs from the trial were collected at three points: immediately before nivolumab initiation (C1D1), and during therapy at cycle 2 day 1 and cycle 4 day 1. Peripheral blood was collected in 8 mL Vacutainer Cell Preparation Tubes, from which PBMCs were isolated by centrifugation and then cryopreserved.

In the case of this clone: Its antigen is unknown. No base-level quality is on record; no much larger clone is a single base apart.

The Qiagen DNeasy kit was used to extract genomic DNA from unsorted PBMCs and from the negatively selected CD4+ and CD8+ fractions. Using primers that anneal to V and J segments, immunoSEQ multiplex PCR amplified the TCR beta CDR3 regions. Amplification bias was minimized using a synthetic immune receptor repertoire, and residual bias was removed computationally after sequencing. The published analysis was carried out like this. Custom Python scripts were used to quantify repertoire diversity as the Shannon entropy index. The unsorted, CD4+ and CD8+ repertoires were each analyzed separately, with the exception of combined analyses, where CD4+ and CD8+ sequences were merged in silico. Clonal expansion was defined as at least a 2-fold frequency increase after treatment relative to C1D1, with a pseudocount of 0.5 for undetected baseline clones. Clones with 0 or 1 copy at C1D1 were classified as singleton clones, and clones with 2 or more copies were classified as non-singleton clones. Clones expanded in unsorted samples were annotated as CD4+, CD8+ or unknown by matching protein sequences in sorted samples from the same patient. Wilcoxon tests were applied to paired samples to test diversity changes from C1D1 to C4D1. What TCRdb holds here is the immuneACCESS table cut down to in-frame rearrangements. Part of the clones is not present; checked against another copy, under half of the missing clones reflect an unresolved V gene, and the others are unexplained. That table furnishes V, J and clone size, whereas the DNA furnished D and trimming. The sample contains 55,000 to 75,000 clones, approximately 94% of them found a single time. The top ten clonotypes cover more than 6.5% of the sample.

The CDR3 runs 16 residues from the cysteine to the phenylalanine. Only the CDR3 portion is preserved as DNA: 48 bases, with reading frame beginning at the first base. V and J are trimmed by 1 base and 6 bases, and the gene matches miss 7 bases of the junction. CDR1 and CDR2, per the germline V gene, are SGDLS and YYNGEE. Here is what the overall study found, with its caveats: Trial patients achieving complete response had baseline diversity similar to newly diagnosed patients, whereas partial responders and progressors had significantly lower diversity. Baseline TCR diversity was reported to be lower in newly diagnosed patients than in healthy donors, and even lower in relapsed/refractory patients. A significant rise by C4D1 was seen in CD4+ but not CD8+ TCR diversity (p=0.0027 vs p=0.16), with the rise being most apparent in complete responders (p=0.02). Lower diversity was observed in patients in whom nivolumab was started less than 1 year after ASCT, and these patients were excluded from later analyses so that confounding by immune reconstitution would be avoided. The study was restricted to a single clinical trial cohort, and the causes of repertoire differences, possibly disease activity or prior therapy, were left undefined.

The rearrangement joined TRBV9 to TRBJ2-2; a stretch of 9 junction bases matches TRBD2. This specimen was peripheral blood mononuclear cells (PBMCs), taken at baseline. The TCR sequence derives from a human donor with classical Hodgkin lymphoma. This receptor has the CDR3 CASSVLAGVSAGELFF. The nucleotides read TGTGCCAGCAGCGTATTAGCGGGAGTGAGTGCCGGGGAGCTGTTTTTT.